This T cell receptor beta chain stems from a study of blood T cell repertoires in COVID-19. Study background: Collection of acute and convalescent COVID-19 samples took place in the United States, Italy and Spain. The analysed material was cDNA or gDNA that came from T cells, B-cell-depleted T cells, or PBMCs.

The germline V gene has CDR1 SQVTM and CDR2 ANQGSEA. The V segment lost 3 bases and the J segment 3 bases; nucleotides outside the gene matches: 10. CDR3 length: 15 residues. As handled by the study authors: Researchers report that nucleated cell counts were estimated from reference gene primer amplification. Method: immunoSEQ multiplex PCR; TCRdb's copy keeps in-frame clones and lacks some. That table furnishes V, J and clone size, whereas the DNA furnished D and trimming. Of about 82,000 clones in the sample, around four fifths were seen once. This clone was counted a single time. This chain uses TRBV29-1 with TRBJ1-2; TRBD1 aligns across 7 bases. This receptor was identified in a woman aged 60-75 years with acute or convalescent COVID-19. Specimen: peripheral blood. The CDR3 reads CSVDDIGQGDYGYTF. Here the CDR3 DNA reads TGCAGCGTTGATGACATAGGGCAGGGGGACTATGGCTACACCTTC. The complete variable domain, with remaining parts taken from reference TRBV29-1 and TRBJ1-2, reads SAVISQKPSRDICQRGTSLTIQCQVDSQVTMMFWYRQQPGQSLTLIATANQGSEATYESGFVIDKFPISRPNLTFSTLTVSNMSPEDSSIYLCSVDDIGQGDYGYTFGSGTRLTVV.